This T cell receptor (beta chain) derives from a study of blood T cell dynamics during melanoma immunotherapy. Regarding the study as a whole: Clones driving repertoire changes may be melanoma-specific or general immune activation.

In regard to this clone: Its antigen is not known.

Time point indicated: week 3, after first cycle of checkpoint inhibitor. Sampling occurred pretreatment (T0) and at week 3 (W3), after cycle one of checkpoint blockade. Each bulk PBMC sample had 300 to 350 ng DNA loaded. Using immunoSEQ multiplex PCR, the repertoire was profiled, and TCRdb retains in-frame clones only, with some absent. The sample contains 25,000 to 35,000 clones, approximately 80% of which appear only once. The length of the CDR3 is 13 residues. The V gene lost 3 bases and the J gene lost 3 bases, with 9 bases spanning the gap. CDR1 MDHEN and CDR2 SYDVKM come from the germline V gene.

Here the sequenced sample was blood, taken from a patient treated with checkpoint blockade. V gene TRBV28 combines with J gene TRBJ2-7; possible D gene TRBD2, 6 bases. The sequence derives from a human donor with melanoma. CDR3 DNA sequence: TGTGCCAGCAGTTTCGGGACTCGCTACGAGCAGTACTTC. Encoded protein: CASSFGTRYEQYF.